Below are 22 T cell receptor beta chains sequenced from a single sample in a study of shared clonotypes between healthy human individuals. Measured with immunoSEQ multiplex PCR; TCRdb has only the in-frame clones, and not every one. The data hold roughly 760,000 clones, with over 65% observed a single time. What was sequenced was memory CD4+ T cells sorted from blood. Subset specified: CD45RA-negative fraction. All receptors come from a woman in her 30s in good health.

In its sample, this clone was seen a few times. The chain has TRBV5-4 and TRBJ1-1, with 8 bases lining up with TRBD1. Looked up from germline, CDR1 is SGHNT and CDR2 is YYREEE (reference sequence). The V gene end was trimmed by 4 bases and the J gene end by 5 bases; junction bases not matched to a gene: 13. The CDR3 sequence is 16 residues long. This CDR3 is CASSLPGTGLKTEAFF. Here the CDR3 DNA reads TGTGCCAGCAGCCTCCCCGGGACAGGTTTAAAGACTGAAGCTTTCTTT.

The chain carries TRBV19 and TRBJ1-1; 7 bases agree with TRBD1. The J segment lost 1 base and the V segment lost 4 bases, leaving 6 bases of the junction unmatched. The CDR3 has 15 residues. Germline V gives CDR1 LNHDA, CDR2 SQIVND (reference sequence). The CDR3 loop reads CASSTKQGTNTEAFF. CDR3 coding DNA: TGTGCCAGTAGTACCAAACAGGGGACGAACACTGAAGCTTTCTTT. Based on the CDR3 plus reference TRBV19 and TRBJ1-1, the full variable domain is DGGITQSPKYLFRKEGQNVTLSCEQNLNHDAMYWYRQDPGQGLRLIYYSQIVNDFQKGDIAEGYSVSREKKESFPLTVTSAQKNPTAFYLCASSTKQGTNTEAFFGQGTRLTVV.

This clone turned up a few times. This CDR3 reads CASSHGQFQETQYF. DNA for the CDR3: TGTGCCAGCAGCCACGGACAGTTCCAAGAGACCCAGTACTTC. This chain links TRBV5-8 with TRBJ2-5; D might be TRBD1 (6 bases). The V end was cut by 4 bases, the J end by 1 base, with 11 bases between. Germline values: CDR1 SGHTS, CDR2 YDEGEE. This CDR3 comprises 14 residues.

This clone was detected only once. The chain employs TRBV7-2 and TRBJ2-7; 9 nucleotides align to TRBD1. Germline V gene lookup returns CDR1 SGHTA and CDR2 FQGNSA. This CDR3 is 15 amino acids long. With V trimmed by 4 bases and J by 3 bases, 7 bases remained unmatched. CDR3 region: CASSWDRTGDYEQYF. The DNA for the CDR3 is TGTGCCAGCAGCTGGGATAGGACAGGGGACTACGAGCAGTACTTC.

CDR3 protein: CASSADRGNTEAFF. The CDR3, as DNA: TGTGCCAGCAGCGCCGACAGGGGGAACACTGAAGCTTTCTTT. The chain is built from TRBV21-1 and TRBJ1-1; the D call in the table, TRBD1, was not verified against the DNA. TRBV21-1 is labeled a pseudogene. This CDR3 region has 14 residues.

This clone was found a few times. This chain connects TRBV5-6 to TRBJ1-2; no reliable D call. The CDR3 has 13 residues. In germline, CDR1 is SGHDT, CDR2 YYEEEE. V was cut by 0 bases and J by 6 bases, with 9 bases left in between. Here the CDR3 reads CASSLGVKDGYTF. CDR3 nucleotide sequence: TGTGCCAGCAGCTTGGGTGTGAAGGATGGCTACACCTTC.

V usage is TRBV5-1 and J usage is TRBJ2-5; 8 bases align to TRBD1. This CDR3 contains 16 residues. V shed 0 bases, J shed 5 bases, and the junction held 9 bases outside the gene matches. Germline V gene data show CDR1 as SGHRS and CDR2 as YFSETQ. The DNA for the CDR3 is TGCGCCAGCAGCTTGGCCGGGACAGGAGGACAGGAGACCCAGTACTTC. Translated: CASSLAGTGGQETQYF.

This clone showed up just once. The chain uses TRBV7-9 and TRBJ2-1, with D possibly being TRBD1 (6 bases). V shed 0 bases and J shed 3 bases, with 15 bases lying between them. This CDR3 spans 17 amino acids. Germline-derived CDR1 and CDR2 are SEHNR and FQNEAQ (reference sequence). Written as DNA, the CDR3 is TGTGCCAGCAGCTTAGCTCTCTTAGGGGGTAACTACAATGAGCAGTTCTTC. The encoded protein is CASSLALLGGNYNEQFF.

About this clone itself: The germline gene is not matched at one end of the junction; a read error may be the cause. The chain carries TRBV7-7 and TRBJ2-1; 12 nucleotides agree with TRBD2. The CDR3 covers 13 residues. Per the germline V gene, CDR1 is SSHAT and CDR2 is FNYEAQ (reference sequence). CDR3 residues: CASSPTSGGPQVF. The CDR3 DNA reads as TGTGCCAGCAGCCCGACTAGCGGGGGACCCCAGGTCTTC. The whole variable domain, filled in from reference TRBV7-7 and TRBJ2-1, reads GAGVSQSPRYKVTKRGQDVTLRCDPISSHATLYWYQQALGQGPEFLTYFNYEAQPDKSGLPSDRFSAERPEGSISTLTIQRTEQRDSAMYRCASSPTSGGPQVFGPGTRLTVL.

The chain is built from TRBV11-2 and TRBJ1-1; D may be TRBD1 (5 bases). CDR3 length equals 14 residues. V was clipped by 3 bases and J by 1 base, with 9 bases between them. Germline V gene data show CDR1 as SGHAT and CDR2 as FQNNGV. The CDR3 sequence is CASSLGQGNTEAFF. In nucleotides, the CDR3 is TGTGCCAGCAGCTTGGGCCAGGGGAACACTGAAGCTTTCTTT.

This clone was seen a few times. The J gene is TRBJ1-5, the V gene TRBV5-6; 9 bases fit TRBD1. CDR3 length: 18 residues. The germline V gene has CDR1 SGHDT and CDR2 YYEEEE. The V segment lost 2 bases and the J segment 3 bases; nucleotides outside the gene matches: 12. The chain's CDR3 is CASSLNGGRDRDNQPQHF. DNA for the CDR3: TGTGCCAGCAGCTTAAATGGAGGTCGGGACAGGGACAATCAGCCCCAGCATTTT.

The chain combines TRBV18 with TRBJ2-7; 7 nucleotides agree with TRBD1. Germline V gene sequence: CDR1 KGHSH, CDR2 LQKENI. Trimming cost V 4 bases and J 6 bases; bases outside gene matches: 12. This CDR3 is built from 15 residues. The CDR3 region is CASSRERDSPTEQYF. Written as DNA, the CDR3 is TGTGCCAGCTCACGGGAACGGGACAGCCCCACCGAGCAGTACTTC.

As for this clone: A single base separates this from a much larger clone, so it may be a read error. Distinct nucleotide sequences in the sample also encode this CDR3. J is TRBJ2-5 and V is TRBV7-2; D is unresolved. From germline, CDR1 is SGHTA and CDR2 FQGNSA. This CDR3 has 12 residues. V was shortened by 2 bases and J by 4 bases, with 5 bases between the two germline ends. The CDR3 region has the DNA TGTGCCAGCAGCTTATTCACAGAGACCCAGTACTTC. The encoded protein is CASSLFTETQYF.

CDR3 sequence: CASSLYRDYRSGANVLTF. DNA of the CDR3: TGTGCCAGCAGCTTATACCGGGACTACCGCTCTGGGGCCAACGTCCTGACTTTC. The chain links TRBV7-2 to TRBJ2-6, with 7 bases matching TRBD2. V lost 2 bases to trimming and J lost 0 bases; unmatched junction nucleotides: 7. The CDR3 is made up of 18 amino acids. From germline, CDR1 is SGHTA and CDR2 FQGNSA.

Remarks on this clone: Other DNA sequences of this sample code for an identical CDR3. This chain connects TRBV5-4 to TRBJ2-1; D is uncertain. The CDR3 extends over 15 amino acids. Trimming stripped 0 bases from V and 4 bases from J, with 11 bases between. CDR1 and CDR2 (germline): SGHNT, YYREEE (reference sequence). CDR3 sequence (DNA): TGTGCCAGCAGCTTGGTAAGAGGCGAATACAATGAGCAGTTCTTC. Its protein is CASSLVRGEYNEQFF.

Worth noting for this clone: One end of the junction is discordant with germline, which a read error may explain. The CDR3 bases are TGCGCCAGCAGGCAAGAGATAGCGGGAGTAGTGGGGAACTCCTACAATGAGCAGTTCTTC. It specifies CASRQEIAGVVGNSYNEQFF. The chain is built from TRBV4-1 and TRBJ2-1; TRBD2 matches at 9 bases. Germline loops: CDR1 MGHRA, CDR2 YSYEKL. This CDR3 contains 20 residues.

A few counts support this clone. CDR3 sequence: CAWAREAGAFF. The CDR3 DNA sequence: TGTGCCTGGGCGCGGGAGGCCGGAGCTTTCTTT. J is TRBJ1-1 and V is TRBV30, with unresolved D. Germline CDR1 is GTSNPN and CDR2 is SVGIG (reference sequence). V lost 5 bases to trimming and J lost 10 bases, with 14 bases between them. The CDR3 is 11 amino acids.

The genes are TRBV6-6 and TRBJ2-2; 7 bases align to TRBD1. With 0 bases clipped from V and 8 bases from J, the junction kept 9 bases outside the gene matches. Germline V gives CDR1 MNHNY, CDR2 SVGAGI (reference sequence). The CDR3 sequence is 16 residues long. The CDR3 sequence: CASSYSGTEKKGELFF. The CDR3 bases are TGTGCCAGCAGTTACTCCGGGACAGAAAAGAAAGGGGAGCTGTTTTTT.

This clone turned up a few times. V and J are TRBV28 and TRBJ2-5, with D perhaps matching TRBD1 or TRBD2 (5 bases each). V was cut by 3 bases and J by 10 bases, with 9 bases left in between. The germline V gene has CDR1 MDHEN and CDR2 SYDVKM. This CDR3 spans 11 amino acids. Written as DNA, the CDR3 is TGTGCCAGCAGTTTTTCGAGGGGCCAGTACTTC. Translating gives CASSFSRGQYF.

This chain connects TRBV4-2 to TRBJ1-3; no clear D gene. CDR1 is LGHNA, CDR2 YNFKEQ, per germline. Trimming pared 0 bases from V and 7 bases from J, leaving 10 bases between. The CDR3 length is 14 residues. The CDR3 spells CASSQDLGWNTIYF. Written as DNA, the CDR3 is TGTGCCAGCAGCCAAGATCTGGGGTGGAACACCATATATTTT.

This clone was recorded at least ten times. At one end, the junction sequence differs from germline, possibly due to a read error. The rearrangement uses TRBV6-1 and TRBJ2-1, with 7 positions matching TRBD1. The CDR3 extends over 11 amino acids. The germline gives CDR1 MNHNS, CDR2 SASEGT. CDR3 in amino acids: CASSIRDRALF. The DNA of the CDR3 is TGTGCCAGCAGTATCCGGGACAGAGCTCTCTTC.

This clone came up once. The chain carries TRBV6-6 and TRBJ1-1; possible D gene TRBD1, 5 bases. V lost 0 bases, J lost 11 bases, and 7 bases lay in between. Germline CDR1 MNHNY, CDR2 SVGAGI (reference sequence). The CDR3 has 11 residues. CDR3 residues: CASSYSQVAFF. CDR3 bases: TGTGCCAGCAGTTACTCACAGGTGGCTTTCTTT.